Sequencing of this TCR beta chain was carried out in a study of siplizumab effects on memory and regulatory T cells. This CDR3 is 14 amino acids long. Deletions cut 5 bases from V and 8 bases from J, with 18 bases between. Germline CDR1 and CDR2: SGHAT and FQNNGV. Around 9.1 x 10^4 TCR templates per sample were sequenced. Using immunoSEQ multiplex PCR, the repertoire was profiled, and TCRdb retains in-frame clones only, with some absent. Seen here are around 72,000 clones, 91% observed once, and the top ten hold roughly 29%. V is TRBV11-2 and J is TRBJ1-2; possible D gene TRBD1, 5 bases. The clonotype originates from a human donor in good health. Sequences were obtained from CD8+ T cells sorted from blood. The CDR3 is CASSPGTGILGYTF. The DNA for the CDR3 is TGTGCCAGCAGCCCAGGGACCGGTATTTTGGGCTACACCTTC.